One and the same sample provided the 32 T cell receptor beta chains below, sequenced in a study of early stage breast cancer tumors. This table comes from immunoSEQ multiplex PCR, and its TCRdb copy is limited to in-frame clones, with some not included. The sample has approximately 20,000 clones; about 83% are singletons. The specimen was blood. The receptors shown here come from a person in their 70s with breast cancer.

The gene calls are TRBV18 and TRBJ1-1; 9 positions agree with TRBD1. V dropped 3 bases and J dropped 0; count of bases not matched to a gene: 5. From germline, CDR1 is KGHSH and CDR2 LQKENI. The CDR3 has 16 amino acids. CDR3: CASSPQGTGLNTEAFF. The DNA for the CDR3 is TGTGCCAGCTCACCTCAAGGGACAGGGCTGAACACTGAAGCTTTCTTT.

This clone appeared a few times. V is TRBV28 and J is TRBJ1-4; 7 bases line up with TRBD1. V was pared by 7 bases and J by 8 bases, with 10 bases of the junction left unmatched. There are 14 residues in the CDR3. Germline assignment: CDR1 MDHEN and CDR2 SYDVKM. This CDR3 is CASTESGGEEKLFF. The CDR3 region has the DNA TGTGCCAGCACCGAATCAGGGGGTGAAGAAAAACTGTTTTTT.

The V call is TRBV9, the J call TRBJ2-3; TRBD2 matches at 13 bases. The CDR3 consists of 17 residues. With 0 bases clipped from V and 5 bases from J, the junction kept 6 bases outside the gene matches. CDR1 and CDR2 (germline): SGDLS, YYNGEE. This chain's CDR3 is CASSVAATSGGQDTQYF. DNA of the CDR3: TGTGCCAGCAGCGTAGCGGCGACTAGCGGGGGGCAAGATACGCAGTATTTT.

A single count supports this clone. V is TRBV4-1 and J is TRBJ1-1; D is ambiguous. The CDR3 covers 14 residues. Looked up from germline, CDR1 is MGHRA and CDR2 is YSYEKL. V lost 4 bases and J lost 0, with 9 bases in between. In DNA, the CDR3 is TGCGCCAGCAGCCCCGGAGGGATGAACACTGAAGCTTTCTTT. Translating gives CASSPGGMNTEAFF.

The rearrangement links TRBV5-4 to TRBJ2-2, with a weak D call TRBD1 (6 bases). The CDR3 extends over 15 amino acids. Looked up from germline, CDR1 is SGHNT and CDR2 is YYREEE (reference sequence). Trimming took 4 bases from V and 1 from J, leaving 11 bases between them. In DNA, the CDR3 is TGTGCCAGCAGCCCACAGGGTCGGAACACCGGGGAGCTGTTTTTT. Protein sequence: CASSPQGRNTGELFF.

This chain connects TRBV6-6 to TRBJ2-7, with 9 bases identical to TRBD1. Germline CDR1 reads MNHNY; CDR2 reads SVGAGI (reference sequence). This CDR3 contains 14 residues. Trimming took 7 bases from V and 4 from J; bases not matched to a gene: 8. The CDR3 coding sequence is TGTGCCAGCAATTCTGGACAGGGGCTATACGAGCAGTACTTC. The encoded protein is CASNSGQGLYEQYF.

The V and J genes are TRBV19 and TRBJ1-5, with TRBD1 matching over 7 bases. The CDR3 extends over 15 amino acids. Trimming cost V 4 bases and J 6 bases; bases outside gene matches: 9. Germline CDR1 is LNHDA and CDR2 is SQIVND (reference sequence). The CDR3 reads CASSTLTGDRQPQHF. The CDR3 region has the DNA TGTGCCAGTAGTACACTTACAGGGGATCGTCAGCCCCAGCATTTT.

The chain couples TRBV7-9 to TRBJ1-4, with D possibly TRBD1 on 6 matching bases. V was pared by 4 bases and J by 6 bases, with 15 bases between. The germline CDR1 and CDR2 sequences are SEHNR and FQNEAQ (reference sequence). The length of the CDR3 is 15 residues. In nucleotides, the CDR3 is TGTGCCAGCAGCTGGGCGGGGGGCGCGGATGAAAAACTGTTTTTT. Protein product: CASSWAGGADEKLFF.

The table lists this clone with a count of one. This chain links TRBV2 with TRBJ1-3; D not certain. Looked up from germline, CDR1 is SNHLY and CDR2 is FYNNEI. Trimming shortened V by 5 bases and J by 0 bases, and 5 bases separated the two germline ends. The CDR3 is 13 amino acids. Here the CDR3 reads CASSPFSGNTIYF. The CDR3, as DNA: TGTGCCAGCAGTCCATTCTCTGGAAACACCATATATTTT.

V gene TRBV4-1 combines with J gene TRBJ2-7; tentative D call: TRBD2 (6 bases). The CDR3 covers 20 residues. From germline, CDR1 is MGHRA and CDR2 YSYEKL. The V end lost 0 bases, the J end lost 3 bases, and 27 bases lay between the germline ends. Here the CDR3 DNA reads TGCGCCAGCAGCCAAGATGTCTGGGCGGGATGGGACTCATTTAACTACGAGCAGTACTTC. Encoded protein: CASSQDVWAGWDSFNYEQYF.

V is TRBV19 and J is TRBJ1-5, with D tentatively TRBD1 (5 bases). Looked up from germline, CDR1 is LNHDA and CDR2 is SQIVND (reference sequence). The CDR3 runs to 14 residues. Trimming took off 3 bases at V and 6 bases at J, with 12 bases between the two ends. The CDR3 region is CASSMQQGTQPQHF. CDR3 nucleotide sequence: TGTGCCAGTAGTATGCAGCAGGGTACTCAGCCCCAGCATTTT.

This chain links TRBV18 with TRBJ2-2; D might be TRBD2 (5 bases). The CDR3 sequence is 15 residues long. Trimming removed 3 bases at V and 1 base at J, with 9 bases between. From germline, CDR1 is KGHSH and CDR2 LQKENI. The CDR3 reads CASSPPAGNTGELFF. CDR3 in DNA: TGTGCCAGCTCACCGCCGGCGGGGAACACCGGGGAGCTGTTTTTT.

This clone was counted a few times. The chain employs TRBV6-4 and TRBJ1-6; D is unresolved. V lost 2 bases to trimming and J lost 9 bases, with 8 bases between them. Germline CDR1 reads MRHNA; CDR2 reads SNTAGT. This CDR3 is 13 amino acids long. CDR3 amino acids: CASSDRASSPLHF. The CDR3 nucleotides are TGTGCCAGCAGTGACCGAGCAAGTTCACCCCTCCACTTT.

The rearrangement uses TRBV7-2 and TRBJ1-1; D ambiguous. Trimming shortened V by 4 bases and J by 0 bases, and 12 bases separated the two germline ends. Germline-derived CDR1 and CDR2 are SGHTA and FQGNSA. There are 15 residues in the CDR3. CDR3 protein: CASSSLTNMNTEAFF. The CDR3 nucleotides read TGTGCCAGCAGCTCATTGACTAACATGAACACTGAAGCTTTCTTT. Looking up the rest from reference TRBV7-2 and TRBJ1-1 gives the full variable domain: GAGVSQSPSNKVTEKGKDVELRCDPISGHTALYWYRQSLGQGLEFLIYFQGNSAPDKSGLPSDRFSAERTGGSVSTLTIQRTQQEDSAVYLCASSSLTNMNTEAFFGQGTRLTVV.

V is TRBV10-1 and J is TRBJ2-1; no clear D gene. Germline V lookup: CDR1 WNHNN, CDR2 SYGVQD (reference sequence). The CDR3 is 11 amino acids. Between the trimmed V and J ends, which lost 2 bases and 10 bases, there was a span of 6 bases. The chain's CDR3 is CASSEPSEQFF. CDR3 in DNA: TGCGCCAGCAGTGAGCCATCAGAGCAGTTCTTC.

The chain combines TRBV2 with TRBJ1-2; TRBD1 might be the D (5 bases). Germline loops: CDR1 SNHLY, CDR2 FYNNEI. This CDR3 region has 12 residues. V lost 6 bases, J lost 3 bases, and 8 bases lay in between. CDR3 region: CASSREDYGYTF. The CDR3 bases are TGTGCCAGCAGCAGGGAGGACTATGGCTACACCTTC.

The V call is TRBV2, the J call TRBJ2-3, with D possibly TRBD2 on 6 matching bases. Germline V CDR1 and CDR2: SNHLY, FYNNEI. The CDR3 length is 13 residues. V lost 7 bases and J 4 bases, leaving 12 bases between the germline ends. CDR3 amino acids: CASKAGYADTQYF. CDR3 sequence (DNA): TGTGCCAGCAAGGCGGGGTACGCAGATACGCAGTATTTT.

The gene calls are TRBV7-8 and TRBJ2-2; 15 positions match TRBD2. Unmatched junction bases numbered 4, after V lost 5 bases and J lost 6 bases. CDR3 length: 16 residues. Germline V CDR1 and CDR2: SGHVS, FQNEAQ. CDR3 residues: CASSLGLAGGPGELFF. The CDR3 DNA is TGTGCCAGCAGCCTTGGACTAGCGGGGGGGCCCGGGGAGCTGTTTTTT.

The chain links TRBV9 to TRBJ1-2, with D perhaps TRBD1 (5 bases). The CDR3 is made up of 13 amino acids. Germline V gene data show CDR1 as SGDLS and CDR2 as YYNGEE. The ends were cut back, 3 bases at V and 4 bases at J, with 10 bases in the middle. CDR3 sequence: CASSGGIGYGYTF. The CDR3 coding sequence is TGTGCCAGCAGCGGGGGCATCGGCTATGGCTACACCTTC. Full variable domain (outside the CDR3, taken from reference TRBV9 and TRBJ1-2): DSGVTQTPKHLITATGQRVTLRCSPRSGDLSVYWYQQSLDQGLQFLIQYYNGEERAKGNILERFSAQQFPDLHSELNLSSLELGDSALYFCASSGGIGYGYTFGSGTRLTVV.

The chain is built from TRBV7-3 and TRBJ1-5; D might be TRBD1 (6 bases). The CDR3 loop spans 13 amino acids. Germline lookup yields CDR1 SGHTA and CDR2 FQGTGA. Between the trimmed V and J ends, which lost 3 bases and 7 bases, there was a span of 10 bases. CDR3 in DNA: TGTGCCAGCAGCTTCAAGGGGGGGCAGCCCCAGCATTTT. Protein: CASSFKGGQPQHF.

This chain joins TRBV2 and TRBJ2-2; no firm D call. Germline CDR1 SNHLY, CDR2 FYNNEI. Trimming shortened V by 7 bases and J by 0 bases, and 6 bases separated the two germline ends. The CDR3 sequence is 13 residues long. CDR3 nucleotide sequence: TGTGCCAGCACCCCTACGAACACCGGGGAGCTGTTTTTT. Residues: CASTPTNTGELFF.

J is TRBJ2-3 and V is TRBV14, with 8 bases matching TRBD1. Germline CDR1 and CDR2: SGHDN and FVKESK. This CDR3 has 16 amino acids. V shed 4 bases and J 5 bases; nucleotides not matched to a gene: 11. CDR3 amino acids: CASSRGTGRYEDTQYF. The CDR3 coding sequence is TGTGCCAGCAGCCGCGGGACAGGTAGGTACGAAGATACGCAGTATTTT. Combining the CDR3 with reference TRBV14 and TRBJ2-3 gives the whole variable domain EAGVTQFPSHSVIEKGQTVTLRCDPISGHDNLYWYRRVMGKEIKFLLHFVKESKQDESGMPNNRFLAERTGGTYSTLKVQPAELEDSGVYFCASSRGTGRYEDTQYFGPGTRLTVL.

This clone was observed once. This chain connects TRBV19 to TRBJ2-1, with TRBD2 identical over 10 bases. From germline, CDR1 is LNHDA and CDR2 SQIVND (reference sequence). Trimming at V came to 1 base and at J to 0 bases, leaving 6 bases not matched to a gene. The CDR3 is made up of 18 amino acids. The DNA of the CDR3 is TGTGCCAGTAGTATAGGTCCTAGCGGGGGAAGCTCCTACAATGAGCAGTTCTTC. It is translated as CASSIGPSGGSSYNEQFF. The entire variable domain, with the rest obtained from reference TRBV19 and TRBJ2-1, is as follows: DGGITQSPKYLFRKEGQNVTLSCEQNLNHDAMYWYRQDPGQGLRLIYYSQIVNDFQKGDIAEGYSVSREKKESFPLTVTSAQKNPTAFYLCASSIGPSGGSSYNEQFFGPGTRLTVL.

The V call is TRBV27, the J call TRBJ1-6; TRBD1 matches at 9 bases. CDR3 length equals 14 residues. With V trimmed by 3 bases and J by 7 bases, 1 base remained unmatched. CDR1 and CDR2 (germline): MNHEY, SMNVEV (reference sequence). CDR3 protein: CASSFGQGNSPLHF. In nucleotides, the CDR3 is TGTGCCAGCAGTTTTGGACAGGGGAATTCACCCCTCCACTTT.

This clone turned up a few times. The J gene is TRBJ1-1, the V gene TRBV5-4; weak D call: TRBD1 (5 bases). The CDR3 consists of 14 residues. Germline lookup yields CDR1 SGHNT and CDR2 YYREEE (reference sequence). Trimming shortened V by 2 bases and J by 1 base, and 9 bases separated the two germline ends. The CDR3 DNA follows: TGTGCCAGCAGCTTAGTAGGACAGAACACTGAAGCTTTCTTT. Translation gives CASSLVGQNTEAFF.

The chain carries TRBV9 and TRBJ2-1; D is unresolved. The V gene's germline CDR1 is SGDLS and CDR2 YYNGEE. V was trimmed by 1 base and J by 9 bases, leaving 14 bases between them. The CDR3 totals 14 residues. CDR3 loop: CASSVNRRDSEQFF. CDR3 nucleotide sequence: TGTGCCAGCAGCGTAAACAGAAGAGATTCTGAGCAGTTCTTC.

This clone has just a few counts. This sequence joins TRBV6-4 and TRBJ1-1; 7 bases fit TRBD1. Trimming at V came to 5 bases and at J to 4 bases, leaving 7 bases not matched to a gene. CDR3 length: 14 residues. The germline V gene has CDR1 MRHNA and CDR2 SNTAGT. The CDR3 DNA reads as TGTGCCAGCAGTTCTACGACAGGGAGCACTGAAGCTTTCTTT. Translated: CASSSTTGSTEAFF.

The gene calls are TRBV30 and TRBJ1-6; D uncertain. V was trimmed by 0 bases and J by 7 bases, leaving 13 bases between them. The germline V gene encodes CDR1 GTSNPN and CDR2 SVGIG (reference sequence). The CDR3 covers 15 residues. For the CDR3, the DNA is TGTGCCTGGAGTGTAGGAAGTGGGAGGAATTCACCCCTCCACTTT. Residues: CAWSVGSGRNSPLHF.

This clone appeared a single time. The chain carries TRBV16 and TRBJ1-3, with a tentative D call TRBD1 (5 bases). V lost 4 bases, J lost 0 bases, and 10 bases lay in between. The germline CDR1 and CDR2 sequences are KGHSY and FQNENV. The CDR3 spans 15 residues. CDR3 bases: TGTGCCAGCAGCCGATCGACAGCCTCTGGAAACACCATATATTTT. Its protein product is CASSRSTASGNTIYF.

A few counts support this clone. This chain uses TRBV7-9 with TRBJ2-2; D is perhaps TRBD2 (5 bases). CDR3 length: 13 residues. Germline V gene sequence: CDR1 SEHNR, CDR2 FQNEAQ (reference sequence). Trimming cost V 6 bases and J 5 bases, with 10 bases left between them. The CDR3 DNA sequence: TGTGCCAGCAGGGAGGACGGGACCGGGGAGCTGTTTTTT. It translates to CASREDGTGELFF.

The chain employs TRBV21-1 and TRBJ2-1; the tabulated D call, TRBD2, remains unverified against the DNA. TRBV21-1 is a documented pseudogene. The CDR3 consists of 11 residues. This CDR3 is CANGGSNEQFF. Here the CDR3 DNA reads TGTGCCAACGGGGGGTCGAATGAGCAGTTCTTC.

The chain's CDR3 is CASSLAPDTEAFF. DNA for the CDR3: TGTGCCAGCAGCTTAGCGCCGGACACTGAAGCTTTCTTT. The chain uses TRBV7-2 and TRBJ1-1; D call uncertain. This CDR3 contains 13 residues. Germline assignment: CDR1 SGHTA and CDR2 FQGNSA. The ends were cut back, 0 bases at V and 3 bases at J, with 5 bases in the middle.